This T cell receptor (beta chain) emerged from a study of T cell responses to AZD1222 COVID-19 vaccine. Overall study findings and caveats: Sampling captured repertoires only after the peak T cell response.

Method: immunoSEQ multiplex PCR; TCRdb's copy keeps in-frame clones and lacks some. The data show under 200,000 clones, with approximately 87% seen just once and less than 3% held by the top ten. A word on this clone: Its target is unknown.

The germline V gene has CDR1 MNHEY and CDR2 SMNVEV (reference sequence). V shed 5 bases and J shed 5 bases, with 12 bases lying between them. The CDR3 spans 13 residues. The sequencing used peripheral blood, collected on day 0 of MenACWY control vaccination. The V call is TRBV27, the J call TRBJ1-1; D is unresolved. The receptor was derived from an adult in good health. CDR3 region: CASSPRGGTEAFF. The DNA of the CDR3 is TGTGCCAGCAGTCCTCGGGGAGGGACTGAAGCTTTCTTT.